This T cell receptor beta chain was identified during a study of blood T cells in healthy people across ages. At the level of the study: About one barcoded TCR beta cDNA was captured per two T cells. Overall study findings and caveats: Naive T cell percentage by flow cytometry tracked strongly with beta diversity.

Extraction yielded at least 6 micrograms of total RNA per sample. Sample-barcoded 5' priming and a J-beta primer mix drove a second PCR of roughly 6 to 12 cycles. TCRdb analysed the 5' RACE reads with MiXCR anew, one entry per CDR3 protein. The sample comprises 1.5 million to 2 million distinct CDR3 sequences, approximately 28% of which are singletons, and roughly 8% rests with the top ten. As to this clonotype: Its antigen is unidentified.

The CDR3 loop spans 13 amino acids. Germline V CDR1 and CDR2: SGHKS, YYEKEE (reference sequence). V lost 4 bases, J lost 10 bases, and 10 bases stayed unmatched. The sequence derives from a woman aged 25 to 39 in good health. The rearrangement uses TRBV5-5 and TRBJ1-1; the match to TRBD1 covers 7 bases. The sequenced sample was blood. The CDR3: CASSERQGLRAFF. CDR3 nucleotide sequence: TGTGCCAGCAGCGAAAGACAGGGCTTGAGAGCTTTCTTT.